The clone carrying this T cell receptor beta chain was picked up a small number of times. These data are taken from a study of blood T cell repertoires in COVID-19. Across the whole study: The United States, Italy and Spain provided the acute and convalescent COVID-19 samples. Sample material is recorded as cDNA or gDNA derived from T cells, B-cell-depleted T cells, or PBMCs.

In the original workflow: Estimates of nucleated cell counts were drawn from the amplification of reference gene primers. The table came from immunoSEQ multiplex PCR; TCRdb's copy has only in-frame clones and leaves some out. V and J calls and clone size come straight from that table; D and trimming were deduced from the DNA. The data show 140,000 to 150,000 clones, about 80% seen once. Trimming at V came to 4 bases and at J to 5 bases, leaving 3 bases not matched to a gene. Germline-derived CDR1 and CDR2 are LNHDA and SQIVND (reference sequence). The CDR3 consists of 13 residues. This clonotype originated in a man aged 50-59 years with acute or convalescent COVID-19. The material sequenced was peripheral blood. This chain links TRBV19 with TRBJ2-5, with 8 bases aligning to TRBD2. The CDR3 DNA is TGTGCCAGTAGTAGAGCGGGGGATGAGACCCAGTACTTC. This gives the protein CASSRAGDETQYF.